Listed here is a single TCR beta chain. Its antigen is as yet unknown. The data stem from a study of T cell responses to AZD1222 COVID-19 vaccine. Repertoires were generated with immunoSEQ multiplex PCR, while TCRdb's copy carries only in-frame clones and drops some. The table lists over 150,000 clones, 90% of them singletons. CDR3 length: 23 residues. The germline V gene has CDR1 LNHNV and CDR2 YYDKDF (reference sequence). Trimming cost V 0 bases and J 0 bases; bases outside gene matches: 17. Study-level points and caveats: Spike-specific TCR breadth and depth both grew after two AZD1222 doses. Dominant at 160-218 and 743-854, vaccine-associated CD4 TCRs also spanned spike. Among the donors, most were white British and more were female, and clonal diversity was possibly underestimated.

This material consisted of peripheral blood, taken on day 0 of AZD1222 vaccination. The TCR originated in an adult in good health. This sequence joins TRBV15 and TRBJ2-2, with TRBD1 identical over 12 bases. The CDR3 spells CATSRDLSQGQGTGGPNTGELFF. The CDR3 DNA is TGTGCCACCAGCAGAGATCTAAGCCAAGGCCAAGGGACAGGGGGCCCGAACACCGGGGAGCTGTTTTTT.